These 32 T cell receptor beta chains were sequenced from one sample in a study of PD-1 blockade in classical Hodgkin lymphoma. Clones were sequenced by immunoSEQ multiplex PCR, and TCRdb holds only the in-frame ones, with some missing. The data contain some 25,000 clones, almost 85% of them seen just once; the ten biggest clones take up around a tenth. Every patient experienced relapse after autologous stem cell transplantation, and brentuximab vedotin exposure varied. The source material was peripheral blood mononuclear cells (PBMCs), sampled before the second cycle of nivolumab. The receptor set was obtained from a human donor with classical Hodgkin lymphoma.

The CDR3 sequence: CASSLAGGASTGELFF. In nucleotides, the CDR3 is TGTGCCAGCAGCTTAGCCGGGGGGGCTAGCACCGGGGAGCTGTTTTTT. J is TRBJ2-2 and V is TRBV7-2; 8 bases agree with TRBD2. Germline CDR1 is SGHTA and CDR2 is FQGNSA. The CDR3 loop spans 16 amino acids. Trimming removed 0 bases from V and 4 bases from J; junction bases left unmatched: 4.

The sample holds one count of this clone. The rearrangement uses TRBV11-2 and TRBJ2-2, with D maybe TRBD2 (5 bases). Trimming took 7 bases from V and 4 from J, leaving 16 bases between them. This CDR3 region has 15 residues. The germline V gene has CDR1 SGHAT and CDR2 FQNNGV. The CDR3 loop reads CASTLEGLRTGELFF. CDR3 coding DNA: TGTGCCAGCACCCTAGAGGGTCTTCGCACCGGGGAGCTGTTTTTT.

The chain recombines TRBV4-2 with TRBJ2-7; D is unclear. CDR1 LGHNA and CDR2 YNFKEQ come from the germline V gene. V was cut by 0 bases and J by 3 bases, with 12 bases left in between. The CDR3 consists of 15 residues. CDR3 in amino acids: CASSQDIGRIYEQYF. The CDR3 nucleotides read TGTGCCAGCAGCCAAGATATAGGCAGGATCTACGAGCAGTACTTC.

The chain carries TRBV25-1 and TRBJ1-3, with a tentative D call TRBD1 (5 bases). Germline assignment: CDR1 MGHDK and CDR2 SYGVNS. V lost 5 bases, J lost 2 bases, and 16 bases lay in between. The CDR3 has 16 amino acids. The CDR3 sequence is CASSLGVGAPGNTIYF. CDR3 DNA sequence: TGTGCCAGCAGTTTGGGGGTAGGGGCCCCTGGAAACACCATATATTTT.

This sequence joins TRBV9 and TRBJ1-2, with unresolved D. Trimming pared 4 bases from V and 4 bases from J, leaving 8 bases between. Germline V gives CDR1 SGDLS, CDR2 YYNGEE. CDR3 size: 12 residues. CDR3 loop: CASSLGPYGYTF. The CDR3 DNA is TGTGCCAGCAGCCTAGGTCCCTATGGCTACACCTTC.

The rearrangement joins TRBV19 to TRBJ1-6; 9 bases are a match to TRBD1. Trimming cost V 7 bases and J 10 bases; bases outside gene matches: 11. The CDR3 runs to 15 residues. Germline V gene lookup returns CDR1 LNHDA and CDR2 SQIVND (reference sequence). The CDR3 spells CASKVTGQGGSPLHF. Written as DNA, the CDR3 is TGTGCCAGTAAAGTGACGGGACAGGGTGGGTCACCCCTCCACTTT.

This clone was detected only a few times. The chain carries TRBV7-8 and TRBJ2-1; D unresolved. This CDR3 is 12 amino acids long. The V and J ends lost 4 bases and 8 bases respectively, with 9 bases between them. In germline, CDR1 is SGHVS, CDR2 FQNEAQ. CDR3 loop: CASSSMIDEQFF. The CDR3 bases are TGTGCCAGCAGCTCTATGATCGATGAGCAGTTCTTC.

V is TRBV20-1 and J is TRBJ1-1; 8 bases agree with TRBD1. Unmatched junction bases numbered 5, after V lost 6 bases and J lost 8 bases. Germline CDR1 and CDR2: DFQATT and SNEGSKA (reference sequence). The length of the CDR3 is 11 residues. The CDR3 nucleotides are TGCAGTGCCTCACAGGGGGGAGAAGCTTTCTTT. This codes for CSASQGGEAFF.

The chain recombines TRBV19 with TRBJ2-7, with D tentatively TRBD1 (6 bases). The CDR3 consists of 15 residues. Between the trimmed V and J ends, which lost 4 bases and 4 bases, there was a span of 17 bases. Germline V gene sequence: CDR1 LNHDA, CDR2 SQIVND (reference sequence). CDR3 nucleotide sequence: TGTGCCAGTAGTACACCGGGACAATTCGGATACGAGCAGTACTTC. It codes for CASSTPGQFGYEQYF.

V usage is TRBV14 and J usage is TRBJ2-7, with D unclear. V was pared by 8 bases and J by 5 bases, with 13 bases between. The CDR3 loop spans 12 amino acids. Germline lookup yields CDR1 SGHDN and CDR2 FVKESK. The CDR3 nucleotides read TGTGCCAGCGCCCTCGACGCCCACGAGCAGTACTTC. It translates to CASALDAHEQYF.

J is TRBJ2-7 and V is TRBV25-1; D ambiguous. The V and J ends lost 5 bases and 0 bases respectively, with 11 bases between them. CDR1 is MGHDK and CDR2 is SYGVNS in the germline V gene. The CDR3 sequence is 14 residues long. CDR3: CASSLDWNSYEQYF. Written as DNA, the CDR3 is TGTGCCAGCAGTCTTGACTGGAACTCCTACGAGCAGTACTTC.

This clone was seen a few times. The CDR3 sequence is CASSPSLDGGTEAFF. The CDR3 coding sequence is TGTGCCAGCAGTCCATCCTTAGATGGGGGCACTGAAGCTTTCTTT. The chain links TRBV6-4 to TRBJ1-1, with D perhaps matching TRBD1 (5 bases). The CDR3 length is 15 residues. Germline CDR1 reads MRHNA; CDR2 reads SNTAGT. V lost 5 bases to trimming and J lost 4 bases, with 17 bases between them.

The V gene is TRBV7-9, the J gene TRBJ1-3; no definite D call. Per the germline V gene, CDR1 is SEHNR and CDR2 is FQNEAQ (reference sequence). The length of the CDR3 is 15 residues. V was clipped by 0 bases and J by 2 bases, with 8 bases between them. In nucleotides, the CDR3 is TGTGCCAGCAGCTTAGCTGGGTATACTGGAAACACCATATATTTT. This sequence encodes CASSLAGYTGNTIYF.

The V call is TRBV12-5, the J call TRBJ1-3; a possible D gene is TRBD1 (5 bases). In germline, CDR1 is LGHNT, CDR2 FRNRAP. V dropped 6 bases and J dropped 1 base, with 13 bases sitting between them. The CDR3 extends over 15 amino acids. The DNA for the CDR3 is TGTGCTAGTGGGCTCCCAGGGTCTTCTGGAAACACCATATATTTT. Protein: CASGLPGSSGNTIYF.

CDR3 nucleotides: TGTGCCAGCACCATAGAGGGAAAACTAGCGGGGAACACCGGGGAGCTGTTTTTT. This translates into CASTIEGKLAGNTGELFF. The gene calls are TRBV2 and TRBJ2-2; 9 bases line up with TRBD2. Germline lookup yields CDR1 SNHLY and CDR2 FYNNEI. This CDR3 comprises 18 residues. V lost 7 bases, J lost 1 base, and 13 bases stayed unmatched.

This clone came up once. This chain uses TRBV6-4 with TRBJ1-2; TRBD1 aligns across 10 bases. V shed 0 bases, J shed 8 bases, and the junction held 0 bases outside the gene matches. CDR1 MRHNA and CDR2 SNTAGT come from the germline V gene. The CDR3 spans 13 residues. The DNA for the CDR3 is TGTGCCAGCAGTGACTCGACAGGGGGCGGCTACACCTTC. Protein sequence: CASSDSTGGGYTF.

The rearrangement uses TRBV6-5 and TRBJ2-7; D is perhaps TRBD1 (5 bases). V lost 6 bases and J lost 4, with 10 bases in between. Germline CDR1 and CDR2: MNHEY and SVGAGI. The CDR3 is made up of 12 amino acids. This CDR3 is CASSKPGYEQYF. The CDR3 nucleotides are TGTGCCAGCAGCAAACCAGGGTACGAGCAGTACTTC.

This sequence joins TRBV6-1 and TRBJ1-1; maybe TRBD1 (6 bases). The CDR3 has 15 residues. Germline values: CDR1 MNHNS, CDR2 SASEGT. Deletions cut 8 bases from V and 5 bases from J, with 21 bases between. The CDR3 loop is CASLERGSLGTEAFF. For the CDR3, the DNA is TGTGCCAGCCTCGAGAGGGGGTCCTTAGGGACTGAAGCTTTCTTT.

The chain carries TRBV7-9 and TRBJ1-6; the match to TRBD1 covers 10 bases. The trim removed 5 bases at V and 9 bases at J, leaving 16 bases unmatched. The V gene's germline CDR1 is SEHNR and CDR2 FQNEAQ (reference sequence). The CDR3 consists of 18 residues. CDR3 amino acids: CASSPMTGGSQFGSPLHF. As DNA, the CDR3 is TGTGCCAGCAGCCCGATGACAGGGGGCTCTCAGTTTGGTTCACCCCTCCACTTT.

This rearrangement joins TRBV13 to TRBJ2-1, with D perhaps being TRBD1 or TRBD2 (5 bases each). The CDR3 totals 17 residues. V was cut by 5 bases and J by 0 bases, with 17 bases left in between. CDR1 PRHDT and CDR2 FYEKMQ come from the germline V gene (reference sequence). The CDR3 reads CASSRLVGTDSYNEQFF. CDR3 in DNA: TGTGCCAGCAGCCGCCTAGTCGGGACGGACTCCTACAATGAGCAGTTCTTC.

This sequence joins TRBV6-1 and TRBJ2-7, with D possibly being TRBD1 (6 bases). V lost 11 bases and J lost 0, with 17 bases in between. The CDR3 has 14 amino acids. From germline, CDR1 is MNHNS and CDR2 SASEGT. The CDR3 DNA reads TGTGCCGAACCACGGGACACCTTCTCCTACGAGCAGTACTTC. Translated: CAEPRDTFSYEQYF.

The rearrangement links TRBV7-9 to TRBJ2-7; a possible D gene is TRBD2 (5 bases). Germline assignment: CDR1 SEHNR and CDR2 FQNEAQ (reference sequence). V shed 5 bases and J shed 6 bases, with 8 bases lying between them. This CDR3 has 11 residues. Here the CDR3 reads CASSNGLEQYF. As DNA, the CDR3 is TGTGCCAGCAGCAACGGACTCGAGCAGTACTTC.

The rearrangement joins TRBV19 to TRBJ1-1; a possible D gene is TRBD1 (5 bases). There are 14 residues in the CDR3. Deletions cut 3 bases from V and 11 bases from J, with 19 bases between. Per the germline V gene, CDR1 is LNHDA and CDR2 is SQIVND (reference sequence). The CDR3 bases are TGTGCCAGTAGTATGTACTTGACGGCGGGGGAGGCTTTCTTT. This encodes CASSMYLTAGEAFF.

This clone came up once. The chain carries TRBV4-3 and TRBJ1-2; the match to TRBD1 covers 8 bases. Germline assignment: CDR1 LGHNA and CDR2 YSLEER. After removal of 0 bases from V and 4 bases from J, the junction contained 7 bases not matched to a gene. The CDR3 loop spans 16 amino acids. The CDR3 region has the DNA TGCGCCAGCAGCCAAGATGGGGACAGGAGCTTCTATGGCTACACCTTC. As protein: CASSQDGDRSFYGYTF.

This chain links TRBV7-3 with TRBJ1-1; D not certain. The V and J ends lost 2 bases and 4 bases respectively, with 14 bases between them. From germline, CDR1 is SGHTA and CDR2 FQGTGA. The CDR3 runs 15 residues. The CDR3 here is CASSLFGSGSTEAFF. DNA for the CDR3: TGTGCCAGCAGCTTATTTGGGAGTGGAAGCACTGAAGCTTTCTTT.

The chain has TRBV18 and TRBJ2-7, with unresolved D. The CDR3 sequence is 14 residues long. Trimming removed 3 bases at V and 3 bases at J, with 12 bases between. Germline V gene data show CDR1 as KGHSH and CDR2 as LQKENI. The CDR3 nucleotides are TGTGCCAGCTCACCCCCAGCTCTCCACTACGAGCAGTACTTC. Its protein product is CASSPPALHYEQYF.

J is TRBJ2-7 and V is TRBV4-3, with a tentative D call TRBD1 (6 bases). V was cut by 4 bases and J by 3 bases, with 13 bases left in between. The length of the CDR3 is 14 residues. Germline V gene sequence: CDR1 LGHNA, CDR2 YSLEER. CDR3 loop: CASSPGTGFYEQYF. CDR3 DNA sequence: TGCGCCAGCAGCCCAGGCACAGGGTTCTACGAGCAGTACTTC.

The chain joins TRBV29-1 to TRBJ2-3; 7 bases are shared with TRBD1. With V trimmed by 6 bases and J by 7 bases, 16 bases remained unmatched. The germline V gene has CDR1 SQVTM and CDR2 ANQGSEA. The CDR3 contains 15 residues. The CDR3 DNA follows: TGCAGCGTCGTTCCCGGGACAGAGATAGTTTATACGCAGTATTTT. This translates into CSVVPGTEIVYTQYF.

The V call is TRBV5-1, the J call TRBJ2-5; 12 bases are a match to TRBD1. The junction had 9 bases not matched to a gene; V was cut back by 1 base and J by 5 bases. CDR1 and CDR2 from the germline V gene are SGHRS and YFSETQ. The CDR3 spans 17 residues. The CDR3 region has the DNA TGCGCCAGCAGCTTGCATCCGGGACAGGGGGCCGGGGAGACCCAGTACTTC. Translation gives CASSLHPGQGAGETQYF.

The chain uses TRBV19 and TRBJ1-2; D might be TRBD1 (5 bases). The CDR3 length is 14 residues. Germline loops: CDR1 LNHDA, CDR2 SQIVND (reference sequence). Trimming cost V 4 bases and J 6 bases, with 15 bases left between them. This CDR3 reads CASSSLLGVDGYTF. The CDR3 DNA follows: TGTGCCAGTAGTAGCCTCCTGGGGGTGGATGGCTACACCTTC.

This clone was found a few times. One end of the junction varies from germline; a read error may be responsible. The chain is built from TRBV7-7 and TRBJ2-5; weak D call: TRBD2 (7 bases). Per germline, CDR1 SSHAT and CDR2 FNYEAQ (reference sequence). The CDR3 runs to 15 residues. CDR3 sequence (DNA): TGTGCTAGCAGCTATTCGGGGGGCCAACAAGAGACCCAGTACTTC. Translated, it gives CASSYSGGQQETQYF.

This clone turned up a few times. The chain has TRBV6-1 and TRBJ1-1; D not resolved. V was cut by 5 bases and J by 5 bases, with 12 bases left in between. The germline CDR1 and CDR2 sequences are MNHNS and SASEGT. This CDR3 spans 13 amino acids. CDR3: CASSPVETTEAFF. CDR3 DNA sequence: TGTGCCAGCAGTCCAGTGGAGACAACTGAAGCTTTCTTT.